This T cell receptor beta chain appears in the sequencing data of a study of identical twins. The CDR3 loop spans 14 amino acids. J was trimmed by 6 bases and V by 5 bases; bases with no gene match: 7. Germline V lookup: CDR1 DFQATT, CDR2 SNEGSKA (reference sequence). A universal primer site came from template switching; cDNA carried unique molecular identifiers. TCRdb independently ran MiXCR on the 5' RACE reads; one entry per CDR3 protein. The table shows 260,000 or so distinct CDR3 sequences, with 6% to 8.5% occurring only once. This clonotype has at least ten counts. What it recognizes is unknown. General observations from the study: Cord blood's abundant beta clonotypes had fewer insertions, unlike memory repertoires. With monozygotic twins, out-of-frame TCR alpha sharing exceeded what models estimated.

Each donor (without exception) was a healthy Caucasian. The same sample was also studied in work on yellow fever vaccine responses in identical twins.

The clonotype comes from a woman aged 18-30 years in good health. Sequencing was carried out using CD8+ T cells sorted from blood. The V gene is TRBV20-1, the J gene TRBJ1-5; 10 positions agree with TRBD1. CDR3 nucleotides: TGCAGTGCTCCCGGGACAGGGGATTTTCAGCCCCAGCATTTT. Protein: CSAPGTGDFQPQHF.